The T cell receptor (beta chain) described here comes from a study of shared clonotypes between healthy human individuals. Clones were read by immunoSEQ multiplex PCR, and TCRdb kept only the in-frame ones, dropping some. The table shows 560,000 or so clones, with approximately 96% occurring only once. Terminally differentiated effector memory CD45RA+ cells were left out of the naive CD8 fraction, which was CD45RO-negative and positively selected for CCR7. Germline V CDR1 and CDR2: SGHVS, FQNEAQ. The junction had 7 bases not matched to a gene; V was cut back by 6 bases and J by 3 bases. The length of the CDR3 is 16 residues.

The chain recombines TRBV7-8 with TRBJ2-3; 12 bases are shared with TRBD2. Input material: naive CD8+ T cells sorted from blood. This TCR was recovered from a woman aged 30 to 39 in good health. The CDR3 DNA is TGTGCCAGCAGACTAGCGGGGGGTTTCGGGACAGATACGCAGTATTTT. It is translated as CASRLAGGFGTDTQYF.